A single sample is the source of the 28 T cell receptor beta chains below, sequenced in a study of T cell repertoires in cytomegalovirus infection. Their specific antigens are unknown. Via MiXCR, TCRdb re-called the reads, giving one row per CDR3 protein. The repertoire holds under 300,000 distinct CDR3 sequences, with 20% to 25% as singletons. The sequencing used cultured PBMCs, collected from culture after CMV antigen stimulation. The receptors derive from a human donor in good health (CMV status not recorded). Some clones in this sample may be carry-over from other donors' samples.

The sample holds many counts of this clonotype. The gene calls are TRBV7-2 and TRBJ1-1, with no clear D. Per germline, CDR1 SGHTA and CDR2 FQGNSA. The CDR3 is 15 residues long. Trimming shortened V by 1 base and J by 0 bases, and 9 bases separated the two germline ends. CDR3 nucleotide sequence: TGTGCCAGCAGCTTAGTTTCGAACCTGAACACTGAAGCTTTCTTT. It translates to CASSLVSNLNTEAFF. Full variable domain (missing parts from reference TRBV7-2 and TRBJ1-1): GAGVSQSPSNKVTEKGKDVELRCDPISGHTALYWYRQSLGQGLEFLIYFQGNSAPDKSGLPSDRFSAERTGGSVSTLTIQRTQQEDSAVYLCASSLVSNLNTEAFFGQGTRLTVV.

This clonotype showed up just a few times. This chain links TRBV30 with TRBJ2-5; D remains ambiguous. The CDR3 covers 11 residues. From germline, CDR1 is GTSNPN and CDR2 SVGIG (reference sequence). V lost 0 bases and J 4 bases, leaving 3 bases between the germline ends. CDR3 sequence reads: CAWSVRETQYF. The CDR3 DNA sequence: TGTGCCTGGAGTGTTAGAGAGACCCAGTACTTC.

This clonotype showed up just a few times. An end of the junction does not agree with germline; a read error may underlie this. The gene calls are TRBV7-6 and TRBJ2-3; 11 bases map to TRBD2. The CDR3 extends over 15 amino acids. Germline V gene sequence: CDR1 SGHVS, CDR2 FNYEAQ. Here the CDR3 DNA reads TGTGCCAGCAGCATAGCGGGAGGGCCCACAGATACGCAGTATTTT. Translated, it gives CASSIAGGPTDTQYF.

The chain couples TRBV7-9 to TRBJ2-7, with D possibly matching TRBD2 (6 bases). Germline V CDR1 and CDR2: SEHNR, FQNEAQ (reference sequence). The V end lost 2 bases, the J end lost 2 bases, and 13 bases lay between the germline ends. There are 15 residues in the CDR3. The CDR3 is CASSLRSSAAYEQYF. The CDR3 region has the DNA TGTGCCAGCAGCTTAAGGTCTAGCGCCGCCTACGAGCAGTACTTC.

Ten or more counts support this clonotype. The rearrangement joins TRBV30 to TRBJ1-5, with a possible D match to TRBD1 (5 bases). V was cut by 3 bases and J by 0 bases, with 12 bases left in between. The CDR3 covers 15 residues. The germline CDR1 and CDR2 sequences are GTSNPN and SVGIG (reference sequence). For the CDR3, the DNA is TGTGCCTGGAGGTCGGGGCCCCATAGCAATCAGCCCCAGCATTTT. Residues: CAWRSGPHSNQPQHF.

The rearrangement joins TRBV4-3 to TRBJ1-4, with D perhaps TRBD1 (5 bases). This CDR3 is 16 amino acids long. The V end lost 1 base, the J end lost 7 bases, and 16 bases lay between the germline ends. Germline V gene lookup returns CDR1 LGHNA and CDR2 YSLEER. The CDR3: CASSQARGDGSEKLFF. CDR3 DNA sequence: TGCGCCAGCAGCCAAGCCCGAGGGGACGGCAGTGAAAAACTGTTTTTT.

A few counts support this clonotype. V usage is TRBV5-4 and J usage is TRBJ2-5; D uncertain. The CDR3 is made up of 15 amino acids. Germline CDR1 is SGHNT and CDR2 is YYREEE (reference sequence). Trimming removed 0 bases at V and 1 base at J, with 10 bases between. The CDR3 bases are TGTGCCAGCAGCTTGGGGCTAGGCGCCCAAGAGACCCAGTACTTC. It yields the protein CASSLGLGAQETQYF.

The V call is TRBV5-6, the J call TRBJ2-1; D may be TRBD2 (5 bases). There are 18 residues in the CDR3. The germline gives CDR1 SGHDT, CDR2 YYEEEE. Trimming cost V 2 bases and J 5 bases, with 23 bases left between them. The CDR3 sequence is CASSFPVIATQRDNEQFF. The CDR3 DNA follows: TGTGCCAGCAGCTTCCCGGTCATAGCGACCCAGAGGGACAATGAGCAGTTCTTC.

Regarding this clonotype: Germline and junction disagree at one end, which may indicate a read error. The rearrangement links TRBV4-1 to TRBJ2-1, with D unresolved. Germline V gene data show CDR1 as MGHRA and CDR2 as YSYEKL. The CDR3 covers 14 residues. Written as DNA, the CDR3 is TGCGCCAGCAGCCAAGATTTGGTGTTGGGTATCATTATCTTC. Translation: CASSQDLVLGIIIF.

As DNA, the CDR3 is TGTGCCAGCAGCCATCTACGCGGGACGGGTACCTACAATGAGCAGTTCTTC. Its translation: CASSHLRGTGTYNEQFF. The chain uses TRBV3-1 and TRBJ2-1; TRBD2 is a possible D gene (6 bases). Germline lookup yields CDR1 LGHDT and CDR2 YNNKEL (reference sequence). The CDR3 length is 17 residues. Trimming stripped 3 bases from V and 2 bases from J, with 17 bases between.

This clonotype was recorded a few times. The V and J genes are TRBV4-1 and TRBJ1-2; TRBD1 matches at 12 bases. Germline V gene sequence: CDR1 MGHRA, CDR2 YSYEKL. The trim removed 3 bases at V and 7 bases at J, leaving 9 bases unmatched. The CDR3 consists of 16 residues. CDR3 region: CASSHPPGQGAVGYTF. The DNA of the CDR3 is TGCGCCAGCAGCCACCCACCGGGACAGGGGGCTGTTGGCTACACCTTC.

This clonotype was seen repeatedly, ten times or more. V is TRBV6-2 or TRBV6-3 and J is TRBJ1-1; possibly TRBD1 for D (6 bases). V was cut by 5 bases and J by 4 bases, with 11 bases left in between. CDR1 MNHEY and CDR2 SVGEGT come from the germline V gene. The CDR3 extends over 13 amino acids. The DNA of the CDR3 is TGTGCCAGCAGTAGGACAGACCGCACTGAAGCTTTCTTT. This encodes CASSRTDRTEAFF.

This chain uses TRBV2 with TRBJ2-7, with D possibly being TRBD1 or TRBD2 (5 bases each). This CDR3 is built from 15 residues. Germline V gene data show CDR1 as SNHLY and CDR2 as FYNNEI. V lost 4 bases and J lost 5, with 18 bases in between. CDR3 sequence: CASSAGPTSVDEQYF. The CDR3 DNA reads as TGTGCCAGCAGTGCGGGGCCCACCTCCGTCGACGAGCAGTACTTC.

The chain employs TRBV12-3 or TRBV12-4 and TRBJ1-2; D might be TRBD1 (5 bases). CDR3 size: 13 residues. V lost 5 bases, J lost 5 bases, and 12 bases lay in between. The CDR3 protein is CASSPRGAYGYTF. CDR3 sequence (DNA): TGTGCCAGCAGTCCCAGAGGGGCATATGGCTACACCTTC.

This clonotype was found a few times. This chain links TRBV5-4 with TRBJ1-2, with D perhaps matching TRBD1 (5 bases). V lost 4 bases and J lost 7, with 20 bases in between. Germline lookup yields CDR1 SGHNT and CDR2 YYREEE (reference sequence). The CDR3 has 15 residues. The CDR3 coding sequence is TGTGCCAGCAGCCCAGGGCCTGGAGGCTCCAGTGGCTACACCTTC. Translation: CASSPGPGGSSGYTF.

The V call is TRBV27, the J call TRBJ2-3, with D tentatively TRBD2 (6 bases). This CDR3 contains 17 residues. V lost 6 bases to trimming and J lost 0 bases, with 19 bases between them. Germline assignment: CDR1 MNHEY and CDR2 SMNVEV (reference sequence). The CDR3 DNA follows: TGTGCCAGCAGCCCCCGGGGCGGAGGGATGAGCACAGATACGCAGTATTTT. It yields the protein CASSPRGGGMSTDTQYF.

This clonotype appeared a few times. The gene calls are TRBV7-2 and TRBJ2-1; D remains ambiguous. Trimming took 7 bases from V and 9 from J, leaving 16 bases between them. This CDR3 comprises 13 residues. CDR1 and CDR2 from the germline V gene are SGHTA and FQGNSA. Written as DNA, the CDR3 is TGTGCCAGCACCCGGAGAGTGAATAGTGAGCAGTTCTTC. Translation: CASTRRVNSEQFF.

This clonotype was counted many times. J is TRBJ2-7 and V is TRBV7-9; 7 bases are a match to TRBD1. The germline gives CDR1 SEHNR, CDR2 FQNEAQ (reference sequence). The V segment lost 5 bases and the J segment 5 bases; nucleotides outside the gene matches: 12. The CDR3 consists of 15 residues. DNA for the CDR3: TGTGCCAGCAGCCCCCGATGGGCAGGGGGTAACGAGCAGTACTTC. Translating gives CASSPRWAGGNEQYF.

This clonotype has just a few counts. V usage is TRBV28 and J usage is TRBJ2-1; 9 bases line up with TRBD2. The CDR3 has 16 amino acids. Looked up from germline, CDR1 is MDHEN and CDR2 is SYDVKM. With 6 bases clipped from V and 5 bases from J, the junction kept 11 bases outside the gene matches. The DNA of the CDR3 is TGTGCCAGCAGCCCGAGCGGGGGGCTTCCGCACAATGAGCAGTTCTTC. Translated, it gives CASSPSGGLPHNEQFF.

Within the sample, this clonotype is medium-sized (0.01 to 0.1%). The genes are TRBV7-2 and TRBJ2-1, with 7 bases matching TRBD2. V was pared by 5 bases and J by 3 bases, with 13 bases of the junction left unmatched. The CDR3 totals 17 residues. The V gene's germline CDR1 is SGHTA and CDR2 FQGNSA. The CDR3 nucleotides read TGTGCCAGCAGCCCGAGGGCCGGACTAGAGGGCTACAATGAGCAGTTCTTC. Protein: CASSPRAGLEGYNEQFF.

This clonotype was observed many times. CDR3: CASSLASERTGGAETQYF. The CDR3 DNA is TGTGCCAGCAGCTTAGCGTCAGAACGGACAGGGGGCGCGGAGACCCAGTACTTC. The V call is TRBV7-2, the J call TRBJ2-5; 11 nucleotides line up with TRBD1. The germline V gene has CDR1 SGHTA and CDR2 FQGNSA. Germline trimming cut 0 bases from V and 5 bases from J; bases unmatched to any gene: 11. This CDR3 region has 18 residues. Full variable domain (rest looked up from reference TRBV7-2 and TRBJ2-5): GAGVSQSPSNKVTEKGKDVELRCDPISGHTALYWYRQSLGQGLEFLIYFQGNSAPDKSGLPSDRFSAERTGGSVSTLTIQRTQQEDSAVYLCASSLASERTGGAETQYFGPGTRLLVL.

The table lists this clonotype with many counts. The genes are TRBV6-4 and TRBJ2-1; 7 bases agree with TRBD2. Losses at the gene ends were 5 bases for V and 4 bases for J; bases not matched to a gene: 8. Germline V gives CDR1 MRHNA, CDR2 SNTAGT. This CDR3 region has 15 residues. DNA of the CDR3: TGTGCCAGCAGTCCGCGGGAGTTAGGGTACAATGAGCAGTTCTTC. Residues: CASSPRELGYNEQFF.

V is TRBV2 and J is TRBJ1-4; 10 nucleotides align to TRBD1. The CDR3 spans 17 residues. CDR1 and CDR2 from the germline V gene are SNHLY and FYNNEI. V lost 6 bases and J lost 3; bases outside the gene matches: 10. As DNA, the CDR3 is TGTGCCAGCAGAGGACAGGGGGTGATTGCGGCTAATGAAAAACTGTTTTTT. Its protein is CASRGQGVIAANEKLFF.

The table lists this clonotype with a few counts. The chain carries TRBV6-5 and TRBJ1-2; D not resolved. The germline V gene has CDR1 MNHEY and CDR2 SVGAGI. This CDR3 is built from 16 residues. Trimming cost V 0 bases and J 3 bases, with 14 bases left between them. The CDR3, as DNA: TGTGCCAGCAGTTACTCAACCCCCCAAGGGTACTATGGCTACACCTTC. Its protein product is CASSYSTPQGYYGYTF.

The chain links TRBV6-5 to TRBJ2-7; 9 bases align to TRBD1. The ends lost 0 bases at V and 6 bases at J; junction bases unmatched: 0. This CDR3 region has 13 residues. The germline gives CDR1 MNHEY, CDR2 SVGAGI. The DNA for the CDR3 is TGTGCCAGCAGTTACTCGACAGGGGGCGAGCAGTACTTC. Protein product: CASSYSTGGEQYF.

The CDR3 DNA sequence: TGTGCCAGCTGGGACAGGAAAGTCTCTGGGGCCAACGTCCTGACTTTC. It translates to CASWDRKVSGANVLTF. The V gene is TRBV2, the J gene TRBJ2-6; 8 bases agree with TRBD1. Germline V gives CDR1 SNHLY, CDR2 FYNNEI. V shed 8 bases, J shed 0 bases, and the junction held 6 bases outside the gene matches. This CDR3 has 16 amino acids.

This clonotype was detected a few times. The rearrangement joins TRBV11-2 to TRBJ2-3, with D possibly called TRBD1 or TRBD2 (5 bases each). There are 16 residues in the CDR3. Germline values: CDR1 SGHAT, CDR2 FQNNGV. Trimming removed 0 bases from V and 0 bases from J, with 10 bases in between. For the CDR3, the DNA is TGTGCCAGCAGCTTAGATCGGTGGGGGAGCACAGATACGCAGTATTTT. Translating gives CASSLDRWGSTDTQYF.

The chain links TRBV11-2 to TRBJ2-7; TRBD1 matches at 7 bases. The CDR3 consists of 16 residues. Unmatched junction bases numbered 8, after V lost 1 base and J lost 2 bases. CDR1 is SGHAT, CDR2 FQNNGV, per germline. CDR3 nucleotides: TGTGCCAGCAGCTTAGTAGAGGTAGGGGGCACCTACGAGCAGTACTTC. It encodes CASSLVEVGGTYEQYF. Supplemented by reference TRBV11-2 and TRBJ2-7, the full variable domain reads EAGVAQSPRYKIIEKRQSVAFWCNPISGHATLYWYQQILGQGPKLLIQFQNNGVVDDSQLPKDRFSAERLKGVDSTLKIQPAKLEDSAVYLCASSLVEVGGTYEQYFGPGTRLTVT.